A selection of T cell receptor beta chains follows, all from one sample in a study of OX40 agonist ivuxolimab in advanced cancers. This table comes from immunoSEQ multiplex PCR, and its TCRdb copy is limited to in-frame clones, with some not included. The data show tens of thousands of clones, over 80% seen once. The sequenced sample was CD4+ or CD8+ T cells sorted from blood, obtained in a trial of the OX40 agonist ivuxolimab. Receptors were obtained from an adult with an advanced solid tumor such as melanoma, head and neck, liver or kidney cancer. Each CDR3 is given with its conserved first and last residue. D genes are given only for firm matches. Expanded clones are given a class, and other clones once, few, many or no size at all.

D gene	V gene	clone size	J gene	CDR3 protein	CDR3 DNA
TRBD2	TRBV13	-	TRBJ2-7	CASSLSPGLAPYAQYF	TGTGCCAGCAGCTTATCGCCGGGACTAGCGCCGTACGCGCAGTACTTC
-	TRBV6-6	-	TRBJ1-5	CASSYEGEVQPQHF	TGTGCCAGCAGTTACGAAGGGGAGGTTCAGCCCCAGCATTTT
-	TRBV6-1	few	TRBJ2-7	CASSSRRDTAYEQYF	TGTGCCAGCAGTTCCCGCCGGGACACCGCCTACGAGCAGTACTTC
TRBD2	TRBV6-1	-	TRBJ2-5	CASTVLADGETQYF	TGTGCCAGCACTGTACTAGCGGATGGGGAGACCCAGTACTTC
-	TRBV9	-	TRBJ2-2	CASSVVFTGELFF	TGTGCCAGCAGCGTCGTCTTCACCGGGGAGCTGTTTTTT
-	TRBV29-1	-	TRBJ2-7	CSVGQGTYEQYF	TGCAGCGTTGGGCAGGGTACCTACGAGCAGTACTTC
TRBD1	TRBV28	-	TRBJ2-1	CASSLAGQGLNEQFF	TGTGCCAGCAGTTTGGCAGGACAGGGACTCAATGAGCAGTTCTTC
-	TRBV7-2	-	TRBJ2-2	CASSLPSWDRELFF	TGTGCCAGCAGCTTGCCTAGCTGGGATAGGGAGCTGTTTTTT
TRBD2	TRBV19	-	TRBJ2-2	CASRTGGDTGELFF	TGTGCCAGTAGAACGGGGGGTGACACCGGGGAGCTGTTTTTT
TRBD1	TRBV6-4	-	TRBJ1-2	CASSESGTGAGGYTF	TGTGCCAGCAGTGAGTCCGGGACAGGGGCCGGTGGCTACACCTTC
-	TRBV2	-	TRBJ2-7	CASSGFTYEQYF	TGTGCCAGCAGTGGGTTTACGTACGAGCAGTACTTC
-	TRBV7-9	few	TRBJ2-3	CASSRDSGDTQYF	TGTGCCAGCAGCCGGGACTCTGGGGATACGCAGTATTTT
-	TRBV5-5	-	TRBJ1-3	CASSTGLSSGNTIYF	TGTGCCAGCAGCACCGGACTGAGCTCTGGAAACACCATATATTTT
-	TRBV21-1	-	TRBJ2-7	CASSGIGQSVYEQYF	TGTGCCAGCAGCGGAATTGGGCAGTCGGTCTACGAGCAGTACTTC
-	TRBV1	-	TRBJ2-3	CTSSQDWAFTDTQYF	TGCACCAGCAGCCAAGATTGGGCCTTCACAGATACGCAGTATTTT
TRBD2	TRBV27	-	TRBJ2-1	CASSFGAGGYNEQFF	TGTGCCAGCAGTTTCGGGGCGGGAGGGTACAATGAGCAGTTCTTC
-	TRBV28	-	TRBJ2-3	CATRIGGADTQYF	TGTGCTACAAGAATAGGGGGGGCAGATACGCAGTATTTT
-	TRBV15	-	TRBJ1-1	CATSRGAPGVAPEAFF	TGTGCCACCAGCAGAGGGGCGCCGGGGGTGGCCCCTGAAGCTTTCTTT
-	TRBV19	-	TRBJ1-1	CASSISSRRKNTEAFF	TGTGCCAGTAGTATAAGCTCCCGCCGGAAGAACACTGAAGCTTTCTTT
TRBD1	TRBV2	-	TRBJ2-5	CASSETPGQGGTQYF	TGTGCCAGCAGTGAAACCCCGGGACAGGGGGGGACCCAGTACTTC
-	TRBV11-2	-	TRBJ2-3	CASSLLGGGADTQYF	TGTGCCAGCAGTCTACTAGGCGGAGGGGCAGATACGCAGTATTTT
TRBD2	TRBV5-4	-	TRBJ2-1	CASRAGTSGGGEQFF	TGTGCCAGCAGGGCCGGGACTAGCGGGGGGGGTGAGCAGTTCTTC
TRBD2	TRBV7-6	-	TRBJ2-1	CASSSGTSNEQFF	TGTGCCAGCAGCTCGGGGACTAGCAATGAGCAGTTCTTC
-	TRBV30	-	TRBJ2-7	CAWSGTAGDEQYF	TGTGCCTGGAGCGGAACTGCCGGGGACGAGCAGTACTTC
TRBD1	TRBV30	once	TRBJ1-4	CASTTGGEEKLFF	TGTGCCTCAACGACAGGGGGAGAAGAAAAACTGTTTTTT
-	TRBV4-1	-	TRBJ1-4	CASSQVYLEKLFF	TGCGCCAGCAGCCAAGTTTATTTAGAAAAACTGTTTTTT
-	TRBV5-4	-	TRBJ2-5	CASSWDGRETQYF	TGTGCCAGCAGCTGGGACGGGCGAGAGACCCAGTACTTC
-	TRBV2	-	TRBJ2-7	CASSSWGDLYEQYF	TGTGCCAGCAGCTCCTGGGGGGATTTGTACGAGCAGTACTTC
TRBD2	TRBV28	-	TRBJ2-7	CASSLSGLALSSYEQYF	TGTGCCAGCAGTTTATCGGGACTAGCACTATCTTCCTACGAGCAGTACTTC
TRBD2	TRBV7-8	-	TRBJ2-7	CASSPTGTSGYEQYF	TGTGCCAGCAGCCCGACCGGGACTAGCGGTTACGAGCAGTACTTC
-	TRBV7-8	-	TRBJ2-7	CASSLIRVGSYEQYF	TGTGCCAGCAGCTTAATTCGGGTCGGCTCCTACGAGCAGTACTTC
TRBD2	TRBV29-1	-	TRBJ2-3	CSVGGGDTQYF	TGCAGCGTTGGCGGGGGAGATACGCAGTATTTT
TRBD1	TRBV5-1	-	TRBJ1-4	CASSRTGPATNEKLFF	TGCGCCAGCAGCAGGACAGGGCCCGCCACTAATGAAAAACTGTTTTTT
-	TRBV20-1	few	TRBJ1-1	CSATGGGEAFF	TGCAGTGCTACCGGAGGTGGGGAGGCTTTCTTT
-	TRBV6-5	few	TRBJ1-2	CASSFRGAGYTF	TGTGCCAGCAGTTTCAGGGGAGCTGGCTACACCTTC
TRBD1	TRBV29-1	-	TRBJ2-6	CSVEGTGSGANVLTF	TGCAGCGTTGAGGGGACAGGGTCTGGGGCCAACGTCCTGACTTTC
TRBD2	TRBV5-6	-	TRBJ2-3	CASSFYGGRAADTQYF	TGTGCCAGCAGCTTTTATGGCGGGAGGGCCGCAGATACGCAGTATTTT